A selection of T cell receptor beta chains follows, all from one sample in a study of T-cell memory formation after mild COVID-19. MiXCR, applied by TCRdb to the 5' RACE reads, yields one record per CDR3 protein. The sample has around 200,000 distinct CDR3 sequences; 27% are singletons. The sequenced material came from PBMCs or a T cell subset sorted from them (not recorded which). Every receptor here comes from an adult woman who had mild COVID-19 (a few samples of this study predate the infection). Cell type and time point are not known. CDR3s include the opening cysteine and the closing phenylalanine or tryptophan. D genes are given only for firm matches. Some rows mark clone size as missing; the rest say once, few, many or name a class of expanded clone.

v_call,j_call,cdr3_length,d_call,clone_size,cdr3_aa,cdr3_nt
TRBV12-5,TRBJ2-1,13,.,.,CASGLGEPNEQFF,TGTGCTAGTGGTTTAGGGGAGCCCAATGAGCAGTTCTTC
TRBV20-1,TRBJ1-3,12,.,few,CSATGLSSTIYF,TGCAGTGCTACCGGACTTAGTAGTACCATATATTTT
TRBV20-1,TRBJ1-3,14,.,.,CSARAGTAGNTIYF,TGCAGTGCTAGAGCTGGGACTGCTGGAAACACCATATATTTT
TRBV6-6,TRBJ2-1,14,TRBD1,few,CASATGTGYNEQFF,TGTGCCAGCGCCACCGGGACAGGCTACAATGAGCAGTTCTTC
TRBV12-3/TRBV12-4,TRBJ1-3,15,.,.,CASSPHGSSGNTIYF,TGTGCCAGCAGTCCCCACGGGAGCTCTGGAAACACCATATATTTT
TRBV7-2,TRBJ2-1,14,.,.,CASSQGTGVNEQFF,TGTGCCAGCAGCCAAGGTACGGGCGTAAATGAGCAGTTCTTC
TRBV20-1,TRBJ2-5,16,.,.,CSARRKIGTSKETQYF,TGCAGTGCGAGAAGGAAAATCGGGACGAGCAAAGAGACCCAGTACTTC
TRBV28,TRBJ2-7,15,TRBD1,.,CASSSPGQGSWEQYF,TGTGCCAGCAGCTCTCCGGGACAGGGGTCGTGGGAGCAGTACTTC
TRBV12-3/TRBV12-4,TRBJ2-3,13,TRBD1,.,CASSSQGADTQYF,TGTGCCAGCAGTTCCCAGGGGGCAGATACGCAGTATTTT
TRBV5-1,TRBJ2-2,15,.,.,CASSFNGITTGELFF,TGCGCCAGCAGCTTTAACGGGATTACAACCGGGGAGCTGTTTTTT
TRBV7-9,TRBJ2-1,13,TRBD2,few,CASGRGGYNEQFF,TGTGCCAGCGGCCGGGGGGGCTACAATGAGCAGTTCTTC
TRBV29-1,TRBJ1-2,11,.,few,CSVEWANGYTF,TGCAGCGTTGAATGGGCCAATGGCTACACCTTC
TRBV24-1,TRBJ2-3,16,.,few,CATSDYPQGRTDTQYF,TGTGCCACCAGTGATTACCCCCAGGGCCGCACAGATACGCAGTATTTT
TRBV12-3/TRBV12-4,TRBJ2-3,15,.,.,CASSPLEQGTSTQYF,TGTGCCAGCAGTCCCCTGGAGCAGGGAACGAGTACGCAGTATTTT
TRBV14,TRBJ2-5,13,.,few,CASSQGTVETQYF,TGTGCCAGCAGCCAAGGGACAGTAGAGACCCAGTACTTC
TRBV12-3/TRBV12-4,TRBJ2-2,17,.,.,CASSDQGGGGGNGELFF,TGTGCCAGCAGTGATCAAGGAGGGGGAGGCGGGAATGGGGAGCTGTTTTTT
TRBV3-1,TRBJ2-2,16,TRBD2,.,CASSQDLAGDTGELFF,TGTGCCAGCAGCCAAGATTTAGCGGGGGACACCGGGGAGCTGTTTTTT
TRBV18,TRBJ2-3,16,TRBD2,.,CASSRPSGATTDTQYF,TGTGCCAGCTCACGCCCTAGCGGGGCTACCACAGATACGCAGTATTTT
TRBV25-1,TRBJ2-7,15,.,.,CASSEFNLEAGEQYF,TGTGCCAGCAGTGAATTTAACTTGGAGGCGGGGGAGCAGTACTTC
TRBV7-9,TRBJ2-5,15,TRBD1,.,CASSQGDGAQETQYF,TGTGCCAGCAGCCAGGGGGACGGTGCCCAAGAGACCCAGTACTTC
TRBV4-1,TRBJ2-7,14,TRBD1,few,CASSPLTGTYEQYF,TGCGCCAGCAGCCCCTTGACAGGGACCTACGAGCAGTACTTC
TRBV7-9,TRBJ2-7,12,.,few,CASRHRDIEQYF,TGTGCCAGCAGGCACCGGGACATCGAGCAGTACTTC
TRBV24-1,TRBJ2-3,16,TRBD1,few,CATSDPGQGSTDTQYF,TGTGCCACCAGTGATCCGGGACAGGGGAGCACAGATACGCAGTATTTT
TRBV5-1,TRBJ1-1,15,.,few,CASSLRLGRVDEAFF,TGCGCCAGCAGCTTGAGATTGGGCAGGGTTGATGAAGCTTTCTTT